These T cell receptor beta chains were read from a single sample in a study of identical twins. MiXCR, applied by TCRdb to the 5' RACE reads, yields one record per CDR3 protein. The data contain about 530,000 distinct CDR3 sequences, 20% to 25% of them seen just once; the ten biggest clones take up approximately 0.52%. These data were also filed under a second study, of yellow fever vaccine responses in identical twins.

The sequenced sample was CD4+ T cells sorted from blood. These receptors all come from a woman under 30 in good health. Both conserved end residues are part of each CDR3. A D gene is named only where the DNA matches it firmly. The size entry is marked missing in some rows and otherwise reads once, few, many or a size class.

>TRBJ2-2|NA|few|TRBV5-1
CASSPWSGGGPNTGELFF
TGCGCCAGCAGCCCATGGTCCGGGGGAGGACCAAACACCGGGGAGCTGTTTTTT
>TRBJ2-3|NA|few|TRBV10-3
CAIKPGGDTQYF
TGTGCCATCAAGCCAGGGGGGGATACGCAGTATTTT
>TRBJ2-2|NA|few|TRBV7-7
CASSKTLSGELFF
TGTGCCAGCAGCAAGACTCTTTCCGGGGAGCTGTTTTTT
>TRBJ2-7|NA|few|TRBV29-1
CSVVERSYEQYF
TGCAGCGTTGTTGAGCGAAGTTACGAGCAGTACTTC
>TRBJ2-2|TRBD2|few|TRBV5-1
CASSYTSGANTGELFF
TGCGCCAGCAGCTATACTAGCGGAGCGAACACCGGGGAGCTGTTTTTT
>TRBJ2-3|NA|few|TRBV7-2
CASSLIPDTQYF
TGTGCCAGCAGCCTAATACCAGATACGCAGTATTTT
>TRBJ1-1|NA|few|TRBV3-1
CASSQGLATEAFF
TGTGCCAGCAGCCAAGGTTTGGCGACTGAAGCTTTCTTT
>TRBJ2-1|TRBD2|NA|TRBV3-1
CASSPAGGRRNEQFF
TGTGCCAGCAGCCCTGCTGGCGGGAGGAGGAATGAGCAGTTCTTC
>TRBJ2-1|TRBD1|NA|TRBV12-3/TRBV12-4
CASKTGSSYNEQFF
TGTGCCAGCAAGACAGGGAGCTCCTACAATGAGCAGTTCTTC
>TRBJ1-5|NA|NA|TRBV20-1
CSASGGDDSNQPQHF
TGCAGTGCTAGCGGGGGGGATGATAGCAATCAGCCCCAGCATTTT
>TRBJ1-3|TRBD1|NA|TRBV13
CASSLAKSGTGYFTGNTIYF
TGTGCCAGCAGCTTAGCCAAAAGCGGGACAGGATATTTTACTGGAAACACCATATATTTT
>TRBJ2-6|NA|NA|TRBV12-3/TRBV12-4
CASSFSGGANVLTF
TGTGCCAGCAGTTTTTCCGGTGGGGCCAACGTCCTGACTTTC
>TRBJ2-1|TRBD2|few|TRBV12-3/TRBV12-4
CASSLISGAYNEQFF
TGTGCCAGCAGTTTAATTAGCGGGGCCTACAATGAGCAGTTCTTC
>TRBJ2-2|NA|few|TRBV12-3/TRBV12-4
CASSSPTGELFF
TGTGCCAGCAGTTCCCCCACCGGGGAGCTGTTTTTT
>TRBJ2-2|NA|few|TRBV7-9
CAIPTLRDTGELFF
TGTGCCATCCCGACATTGCGGGACACCGGGGAGCTGTTTTTT
>TRBJ2-2|NA|many|TRBV12-3/TRBV12-4
CASRLQDTGELFF
TGTGCCAGCAGGCTACAGGACACCGGGGAGCTGTTTTTT
>TRBJ2-1|TRBD2|few|TRBV5-1
CASRSGGLAGGRNEQFF
TGCGCCAGCAGATCCGGCGGACTAGCGGGAGGGCGGAATGAGCAGTTCTTC
>TRBJ2-3|TRBD2|NA|TRBV15
CATSRQLAGTSTDTQYF
TGTGCCACCAGCAGACAGCTAGCGGGTACTAGCACAGATACGCAGTATTTT
>TRBJ2-4|NA|many|TRBV5-8
CASSLGGAKNIQYF
TGTGCCAGCAGCTTGGGGGGCGCCAAAAACATTCAGTACTTC
>TRBJ2-7|NA|few|TRBV20-1
CSARRGGEQYF
TGCAGTGCCAGAAGGGGGGGCGAGCAGTACTTC
>TRBJ2-5|TRBD2|few|TRBV4-1
CASSQGTSGGVKTQYF
TGCGCCAGCAGCCAGGGGACTAGCGGGGGGGTAAAGACCCAGTACTTC
>TRBJ1-2|TRBD1|many|TRBV12-3/TRBV12-4
CASRQGPGQSYGYTF
TGTGCCAGCAGGCAGGGACCGGGACAGAGTTATGGCTACACCTTC
>TRBJ1-1|TRBD1|NA|TRBV20-1
CSALPGQGVTEAFF
TGCAGTGCTCTTCCGGGACAGGGGGTTACTGAAGCTTTCTTT
>TRBJ2-5|TRBD1|NA|TRBV12-3/TRBV12-4
CASSRPGQAQTQYF
TGTGCCAGCAGTCGCCCCGGACAGGCGCAGACCCAGTACTTC
>TRBJ2-1|TRBD2|few|TRBV29-1
CSVSRLAGASYNEQFF
TGCAGCGTGTCACGACTAGCGGGAGCGTCTTACAATGAGCAGTTCTTC
>TRBJ2-2|TRBD2|NA|TRBV29-1
CSVLREGLEELFF
TGCAGCGTTCTCCGGGAGGGCCTCGAGGAGCTGTTTTTT
>TRBJ1-6|NA|NA|TRBV12-3/TRBV12-4
CASRPGSYNSPLHF
TGTGCCAGCAGGCCGGGTTCCTATAATTCACCCCTCCACTTT
>TRBJ1-1|NA|few|TRBV6-1
CASSQRLVIGPEAFF
TGTGCCAGCAGTCAACGACTCGTTATAGGGCCTGAAGCTTTCTTT
>TRBJ1-2|NA|NA|TRBV5-6
CASSSKQGVYGYTF
TGTGCCAGCAGCTCGAAACAGGGAGTGTATGGCTACACCTTC
>TRBJ2-2|TRBD2|few|TRBV20-1
CSARDNFQRGGTGELFF
TGCAGTGCTAGAGATAATTTCCAGCGGGGGGGCACCGGGGAGCTGTTTTTT
>TRBJ2-7|NA|many|TRBV5-1
CASSYEGSYEQYF
TGCGCCAGCAGCTACGAGGGTTCCTACGAGCAGTACTTC
>TRBJ1-5|TRBD1|NA|TRBV12-3/TRBV12-4
CASRRTGNQPQHF
TGTGCCAGCAGAAGGACAGGAAATCAGCCCCAGCATTTT
>TRBJ1-5|NA|few|TRBV5-1
CASSKRGGNQPQHF
TGCGCCAGCAGCAAACGAGGGGGCAATCAGCCCCAGCATTTT
>TRBJ2-5|NA|NA|TRBV29-1
CSVEDTAETQYF
TGCAGCGTTGAGGACACGGCAGAGACCCAGTACTTC
>TRBJ2-5|NA|few|TRBV14
CASSQDSWGGGSPSVQETQYF
TGTGCCAGCAGCCAAGATTCTTGGGGTGGTGGTTCACCCTCCGTTCAAGAGACCCAGTACTTC
>TRBJ2-2|NA|NA|TRBV29-1
CSVVQMATGELFF
TGCAGCGTTGTTCAAATGGCCACCGGGGAGCTGTTTTTT
>TRBJ2-2|NA|few|TRBV27
CASSLSRAGTTGELFF
TGTGCCAGCAGTTTATCGAGGGCAGGGACCACCGGGGAGCTGTTTTTT